The source of this T cell receptor beta chain is a study of T cells in tuberculosis. Whole-study context: Sequenced TCRs come from CD1B-GMM tetramer-binding T cells. Blood was taken before or within 7 days of anti-tuberculosis therapy. General study results and limits: Classification accuracy was 87% (AUROC under 0.95) with the GMM-specific repertoire. Smaller alpha distances in active tuberculosis partly reflected shorter CDR3-alpha lengths.

For this clone: Its target is not known.

Sequencing used immunoSEQ multiplex PCR; TCRdb keeps in-frame clones, though not all of them. Of 30,000 to 40,000 clones detected, approximately 90% appear once; the ten largest clones hold approximately 2.2%. The time point denotes: new active TB diagnosis, blood taken before or within 7 days of starting treatment. This CDR3 comprises 14 residues. Germline trimming cut 4 bases from V and 5 bases from J; bases unmatched to any gene: 7. Germline values: CDR1 ENHRY, CDR2 SYGVKD. The clonotype was recovered from an adult with tuberculosis. The sample here was PBMCs, taken at tuberculosis diagnosis. The V call is TRBV10-3, the J call TRBJ1-1, with 7 bases fitting TRBD1. CDR3 protein: CAISATGRRTEAFF. In nucleotides, the CDR3 is TGTGCCATCAGTGCGACAGGGAGAAGGACTGAAGCTTTCTTT.